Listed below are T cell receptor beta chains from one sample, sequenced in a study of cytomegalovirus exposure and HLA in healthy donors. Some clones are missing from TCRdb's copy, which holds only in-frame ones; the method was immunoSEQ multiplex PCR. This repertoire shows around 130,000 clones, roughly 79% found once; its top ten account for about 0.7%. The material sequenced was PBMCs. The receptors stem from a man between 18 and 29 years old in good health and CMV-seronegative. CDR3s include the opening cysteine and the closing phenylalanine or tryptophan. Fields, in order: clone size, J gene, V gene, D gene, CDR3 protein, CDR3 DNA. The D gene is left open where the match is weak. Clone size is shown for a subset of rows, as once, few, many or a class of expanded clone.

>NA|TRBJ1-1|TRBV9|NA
CASSVTASRTEAFF
TGTGCCAGCAGCGTGACTGCTTCCCGCACTGAAGCTTTCTTT
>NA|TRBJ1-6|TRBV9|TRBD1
CASSAGQGTSPLHF
TGTGCCAGCAGTGCGGGACAGGGTACTTCACCCCTCCACTTT
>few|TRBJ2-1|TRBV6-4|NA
CASSEQGITHEQFF
TGTGCCAGCAGTGAGCAGGGTATTACCCATGAGCAGTTCTTC
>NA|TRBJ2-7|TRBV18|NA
CASSPERNEQYF
TGTGCCAGCTCACCGGAGAGGAACGAGCAGTACTTC
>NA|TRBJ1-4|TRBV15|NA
CATSREIANEKLFF
TGTGCCACCAGCAGGGAGATAGCTAATGAAAAACTGTTTTTT
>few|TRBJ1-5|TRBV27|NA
CASSHRSGPQHF
TGTGCCAGCAGCCATCGTAGTGGGCCCCAGCATTTT
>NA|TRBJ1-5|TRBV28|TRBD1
CASELSRDRHQPQHF
TGTGCCAGCGAACTTTCCCGGGACAGACATCAGCCCCAGCATTTT
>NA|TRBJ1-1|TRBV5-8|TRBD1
CASRDEQGRYTEAFF
TGTGCCAGCAGAGATGAACAGGGGAGGTACACTGAAGCTTTCTTT
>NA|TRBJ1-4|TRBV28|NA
CASSLVQHEKLFF
TGTGCCAGCAGTTTAGTACAGCATGAAAAACTGTTTTTT
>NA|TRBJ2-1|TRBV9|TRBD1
CASSVGQGGYNEQFF
TGTGCCAGCAGCGTCGGACAGGGGGGGTACAATGAGCAGTTCTTC
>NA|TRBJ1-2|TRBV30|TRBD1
CAWFTGGSGYTF
TGTGCCTGGTTCACAGGGGGCAGTGGCTACACCTTC
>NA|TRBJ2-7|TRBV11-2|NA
CASSPLSLKSAEQYF
TGTGCCAGCAGCCCGCTTAGTCTAAAGTCCGCCGAGCAGTACTTC
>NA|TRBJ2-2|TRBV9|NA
CASSPNKGELFF
TGTGCCAGCAGCCCGAACAAGGGGGAGCTGTTTTTT
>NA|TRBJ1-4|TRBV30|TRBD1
CAWSLRQGANEKLFF
TGTGCCTGGAGTCTTCGACAGGGAGCAAACGAAAAACTGTTTTTT
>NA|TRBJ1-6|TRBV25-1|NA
CASSEWTKPNSPLHF
TGTGCCAGCAGTGAATGGACAAAACCTAATTCACCCCTCCACTTT
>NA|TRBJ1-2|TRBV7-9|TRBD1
CASSEGQTNYGYTF
TGTGCCAGCAGCGAGGGACAGACTAACTATGGCTACACCTTC
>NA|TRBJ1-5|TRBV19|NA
CASSYQGLGNQPQHF
TGTGCCAGTAGTTACCAGGGGCTGGGAAATCAGCCCCAGCATTTT
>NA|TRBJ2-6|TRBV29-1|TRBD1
CSVEGPSRGTGLSGANVLTF
TGCAGCGTCGAAGGTCCATCACGCGGGACAGGCCTCTCTGGGGCCAACGTCCTGACTTTC
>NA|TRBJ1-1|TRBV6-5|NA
CASNLIGADTEAFF
TGTGCCAGCAACCTTATAGGGGCCGACACTGAAGCTTTCTTT
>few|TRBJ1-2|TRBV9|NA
CASSVAFGSYGYTF
TGTGCCAGCAGCGTAGCGTTTGGGAGCTATGGCTACACCTTC
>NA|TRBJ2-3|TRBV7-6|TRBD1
CASSLGTGADTQYF
TGTGCCAGCAGCTTAGGGACAGGGGCAGATACGCAGTATTTT
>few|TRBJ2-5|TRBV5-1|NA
CASSLHQGGTQYF
TGCGCCAGCAGCTTGCACCAGGGGGGAACCCAGTACTTC
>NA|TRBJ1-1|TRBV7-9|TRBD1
CASSLVGRQGINTEAFF
TGTGCCAGCAGCTTAGTGGGGAGACAGGGTATAAACACTGAAGCTTTCTTT
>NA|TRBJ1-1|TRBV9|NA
CASSPGGAPAPEAFF
TGTGCCAGCAGCCCCGGGGGGGCCCCAGCCCCTGAAGCTTTCTTT
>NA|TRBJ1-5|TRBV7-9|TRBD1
CASSLVIWTGGNSQPQHF
TGTGCCAGCAGCTTAGTAATATGGACAGGAGGAAACTCTCAGCCCCAGCATTTT
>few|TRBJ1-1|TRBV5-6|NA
CASSLAVFMNTEAFF
TGTGCCAGCAGCTTGGCCGTATTTATGAACACTGAAGCTTTCTTT
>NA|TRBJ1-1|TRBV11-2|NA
CASSLLKTGRNTEAFF
TGTGCCAGCAGCCTACTGAAAACGGGGAGGAACACTGAAGCTTTCTTT
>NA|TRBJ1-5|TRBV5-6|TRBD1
CASSLRSTGDSNQPQHF
TGTGCCAGCAGCTTACGGTCGACAGGGGATAGCAATCAGCCCCAGCATTTT
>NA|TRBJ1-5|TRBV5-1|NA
CASRPRPSNQPQHF
TGCGCCAGCAGGCCGCGGCCTAGCAATCAGCCCCAGCATTTT
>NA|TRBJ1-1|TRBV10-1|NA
CASSSGVGNTEAFF
TGCGCCAGCAGTTCAGGGGTGGGGAACACTGAAGCTTTCTTT
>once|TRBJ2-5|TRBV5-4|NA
CASSLVGVETQYF
TGTGCCAGCAGCTTGGTAGGGGTGGAGACCCAGTACTTC
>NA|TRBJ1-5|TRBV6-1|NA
CASSDFAAQPQHF
TGTGCCAGCAGTGATTTCGCGGCGCAGCCCCAGCATTTT
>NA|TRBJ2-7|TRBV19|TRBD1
CASTLGTGPYEQYF
TGTGCCAGTACCCTAGGGACAGGGCCCTACGAGCAGTACTTC
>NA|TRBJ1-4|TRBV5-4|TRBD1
CASSLRQGITNEKLFF
TGTGCCAGCAGCCTCCGACAGGGGATCACTAATGAAAAACTGTTTTTT
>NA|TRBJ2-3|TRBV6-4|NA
CASSERLEGPDTQYF
TGTGCCAGCAGTGAACGACTAGAGGGGCCAGATACGCAGTATTTT
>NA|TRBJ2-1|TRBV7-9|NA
CASSGGSEQFF
TGTGCCAGCAGCGGCGGGTCTGAGCAGTTCTTC
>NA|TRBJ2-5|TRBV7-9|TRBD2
CASSLGAGGPRGPQYF
TGTGCCAGCAGCTTAGGAGCGGGGGGACCTCGTGGGCCCCAGTACTTC